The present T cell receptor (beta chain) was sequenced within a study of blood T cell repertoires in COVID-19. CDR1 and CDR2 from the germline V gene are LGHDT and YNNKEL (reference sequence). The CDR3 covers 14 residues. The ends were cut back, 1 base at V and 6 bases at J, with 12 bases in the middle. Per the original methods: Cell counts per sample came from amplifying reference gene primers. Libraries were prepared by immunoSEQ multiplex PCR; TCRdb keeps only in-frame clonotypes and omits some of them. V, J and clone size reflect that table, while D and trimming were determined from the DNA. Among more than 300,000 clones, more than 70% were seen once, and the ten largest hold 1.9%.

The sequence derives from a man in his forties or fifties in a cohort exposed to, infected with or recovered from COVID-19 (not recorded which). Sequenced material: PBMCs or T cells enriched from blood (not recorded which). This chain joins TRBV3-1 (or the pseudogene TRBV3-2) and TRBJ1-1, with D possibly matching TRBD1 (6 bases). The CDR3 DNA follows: TGTGCCAGCAGCCAAGTTCAGGGGCAAGCTGAAGCTTTCTTT. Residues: CASSQVQGQAEAFF.